The TCR beta chain under discussion was sequenced for a study of shared clonotypes between healthy human individuals. In the study overall: A couple of female and a few male donors aged 18 to 49 were enrolled.

Assay execution took place at the deep level. Genomic DNA of each subset was evenly split across several immunoSEQ plates. Original handling: ImmunoSEQ only sent back junction sequences with no quality scores, so filtering was done differently. Profiled with immunoSEQ multiplex PCR; TCRdb holds only in-frame clones, not every one. The DNA gave D and trimming, while V, J and clone size come from that table. This table holds about 490,000 clones, around 79% found once. J lost 4 bases, V lost 5 bases, and 6 bases had no gene match. Germline CDR1 is SGHTA and CDR2 is FQGNSA. The CDR3 totals 14 residues. The rearrangement links TRBV7-2 to TRBJ2-7, with 9 bases matching TRBD1. The TCR sequence derives from a woman between 40 and 55 years old in good health. Some clones in this sample may be carry-over from other donors' samples. Sequenced input: PBMCs. CDR3 amino acids: CASSRRDRVYEQYF. The CDR3 coding sequence is TGTGCCAGCAGCCGTCGGGACAGGGTGTACGAGCAGTACTTC.